The 11 T cell receptor beta chains given below trace back to one sample, sequenced in a study of shared T cell receptors in the human thymus. Sequenced by immunoSEQ multiplex PCR; TCRdb stores in-frame clones only, minus some. The data contain roughly 500,000 clones, around three quarters of them singletons. A further study also used this sample, focusing on human thymus T cells.

Sequencing used thymocytes. Every receptor here comes from a boy less than two years old with a congenital heart defect.

V gene TRBV7-6 combines with J gene TRBJ2-7, with TRBD1 matching 9 bases. Looked up from germline, CDR1 is SGHVS and CDR2 is FNYEAQ. J gave up 1 base and V 3 bases, and 1 base lay outside the gene matches. The CDR3 loop spans 14 amino acids. For the CDR3, the DNA is TGTGCCAGCAGCTTCGGGACAGGGTCCTACGAGCAGTACTTC. Residues: CASSFGTGSYEQYF.

The chain couples TRBV7-9 to TRBJ2-7; 13 nucleotides match TRBD2. CDR1 and CDR2 (germline): SEHNR, FQNEAQ (reference sequence). CDR3 size: 16 residues. The V and J ends lost 0 bases and 5 bases, in that order; junction bases with no gene match: 4. CDR3 region: CASSLARTSGRHEQYF. The CDR3 bases are TGTGCCAGCAGCTTAGCCAGGACTAGCGGGAGACACGAGCAGTACTTC.

This sequence joins TRBV7-9 and TRBJ2-7; possible D gene TRBD1, 5 bases. V was cut by 1 base and J by 3 bases, with 13 bases left in between. Germline CDR1 and CDR2: SEHNR and FQNEAQ (reference sequence). The CDR3 runs 15 residues. The CDR3 DNA reads TGTGCCAGCAGCTTAGTTGACGACAGCTGCTACGAGCAGTACTTC. Translating gives CASSLVDDSCYEQYF.

V and J are TRBV11-2 and TRBJ2-2, with D perhaps matching TRBD2 (7 bases). This CDR3 is 16 amino acids long. Trimming removed 4 bases at V and 5 bases at J, with 17 bases between. Germline values: CDR1 SGHAT, CDR2 FQNNGV. The CDR3 region is CASSWGGGSGTGELFF. The CDR3 DNA reads as TGTGCCAGCAGCTGGGGGGGCGGGAGTGGAACCGGGGAGCTGTTTTTT.

This chain links TRBV4-3 with TRBJ2-1; TRBD1 matches at 7 bases. Germline CDR1 LGHNA, CDR2 YSLEER. V lost 6 bases to trimming and J lost 9 bases; unmatched junction nucleotides: 5. The CDR3 is 12 amino acids. The CDR3 DNA follows: TGCGCCAGCAGTCCAGGGGGTCTTGAGCAGTTCTTC. It is translated as CASSPGGLEQFF.

This chain connects TRBV27 to TRBJ2-7; 7 nucleotides agree with TRBD1. Germline trimming cut 6 bases from V and 0 bases from J; bases unmatched to any gene: 8. CDR3 length equals 15 residues. CDR1 and CDR2 from the germline V gene are MNHEY and SMNVEV (reference sequence). Here the CDR3 reads CASSLQGTDSYEQYF. CDR3 nucleotide sequence: TGTGCCAGCAGCTTGCAAGGGACAGACTCCTACGAGCAGTACTTC.

The chain couples TRBV29-1 to TRBJ1-1; the D gene is possibly TRBD1 (5 bases). CDR3 size: 17 residues. Germline CDR1 and CDR2: SQVTM and ANQGSEA. Trimming stripped 0 bases from V and 3 bases from J, with 20 bases between. The CDR3 nucleotides are TGCAGCGTTGAAGATCTTCACAGGTCGGGAGGGGACACTGAAGCTTTCTTT. It encodes CSVEDLHRSGGDTEAFF.

V gene TRBV19 combines with J gene TRBJ2-2; 9 bases map to TRBD2. Per the germline V gene, CDR1 is LNHDA and CDR2 is SQIVND (reference sequence). The J segment lost 5 bases and the V segment lost 3 bases, leaving 13 bases of the junction unmatched. The length of the CDR3 is 18 residues. The CDR3 protein is CASSIGLAGPPRTGELFF. DNA of the CDR3: TGTGCCAGTAGTATCGGGCTAGCGGGGCCCCCTCGAACCGGGGAGCTGTTTTTT.

A word on this clone: One end of the junction is discordant with germline, which a read error may explain. The genes are TRBV19 and TRBJ1-2, with D unclear. CDR1 is LNHDA and CDR2 is SQIVND in the germline V gene (reference sequence). CDR3 size: 11 residues. The CDR3, as DNA: TGTGTCAGTCATCAGAACTATGGCTACACCTTC. Translating it yields CVSHQNYGYTF.

This chain uses TRBV4-3 with TRBJ1-1; no clear D. The CDR3 has 13 amino acids. Trimming removed 4 bases at V and 4 bases at J, with 10 bases between. CDR1 LGHNA and CDR2 YSLEER come from the germline V gene. The DNA for the CDR3 is TGCGCCAGCAGCCGGCGAGGTGGCACTGAAGCTTTCTTT. The encoded protein is CASSRRGGTEAFF.

The chain couples TRBV11-2 to TRBJ2-1; D ambiguous. The germline V gene encodes CDR1 SGHAT and CDR2 FQNNGV. The CDR3 sequence is 18 residues long. Trimming removed 1 base at V and 4 bases at J, with 20 bases between. DNA for the CDR3: TGTGCCAGCAGCTTAGGTCCCCTACCTAAAGATTATTACAATGAGCAGTTCTTC. This translates into CASSLGPLPKDYYNEQFF.